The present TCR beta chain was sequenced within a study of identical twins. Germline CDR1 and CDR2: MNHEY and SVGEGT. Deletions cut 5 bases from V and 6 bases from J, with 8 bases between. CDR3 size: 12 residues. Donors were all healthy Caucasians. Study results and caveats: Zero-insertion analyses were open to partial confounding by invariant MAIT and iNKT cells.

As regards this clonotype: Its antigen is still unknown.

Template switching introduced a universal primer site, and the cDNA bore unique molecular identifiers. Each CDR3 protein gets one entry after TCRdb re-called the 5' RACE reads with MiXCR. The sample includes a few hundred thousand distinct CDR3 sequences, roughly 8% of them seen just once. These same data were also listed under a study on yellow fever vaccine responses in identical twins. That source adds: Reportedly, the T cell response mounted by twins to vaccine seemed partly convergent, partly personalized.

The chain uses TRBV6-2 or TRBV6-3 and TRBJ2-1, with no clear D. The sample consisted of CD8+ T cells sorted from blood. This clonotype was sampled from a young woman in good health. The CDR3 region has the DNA TGTGCCAGCAGTGCGACCGGCAATGAGCAGTTCTTC. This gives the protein CASSATGNEQFF.